This record looks at one T cell receptor beta chain sequence and its context. Its antigen is currently unknown. This specimen belongs to a study of T cells in Graves' hyperthyroidism and ophthalmopathy. Study-level points and caveats: Blood also contained most expanded thyroid clonotypes above 0.001.

The investigators amplified TCR beta CDR3 regions from RNA transcripts. HTBI primers were the set used in a first-round RT-PCR of the TCR CDR3. TCRdb independently ran MiXCR on the multiplex PCR reads; one entry per CDR3 protein. The table records hundreds of thousands of distinct CDR3 sequences, roughly 15% of them present only once. The germline V gene has CDR1 DFQATT and CDR2 SNEGSKA (reference sequence). The V end was cut by 0 bases, the J end by 0 bases, with 12 bases between. The CDR3 loop spans 16 amino acids. The study included ophthalmopathy patients with Clinical Activity Score at least 3, NOSPECS grade at least 4 and duration under 3 months. Investigators excluded patients with uncontrolled infection, other autoimmune disease, pregnancy or lactation.

The receptor's source is a woman aged 50 to 65 with Graves' ophthalmopathy. This chain links TRBV20-1 with TRBJ1-5; D is uncertain. Sample: blood. The CDR3 loop is CSARDSDMYSNQPQHF. The CDR3 DNA follows: TGCAGTGCTAGAGATAGCGACATGTATAGCAATCAGCCCCAGCATTTT.